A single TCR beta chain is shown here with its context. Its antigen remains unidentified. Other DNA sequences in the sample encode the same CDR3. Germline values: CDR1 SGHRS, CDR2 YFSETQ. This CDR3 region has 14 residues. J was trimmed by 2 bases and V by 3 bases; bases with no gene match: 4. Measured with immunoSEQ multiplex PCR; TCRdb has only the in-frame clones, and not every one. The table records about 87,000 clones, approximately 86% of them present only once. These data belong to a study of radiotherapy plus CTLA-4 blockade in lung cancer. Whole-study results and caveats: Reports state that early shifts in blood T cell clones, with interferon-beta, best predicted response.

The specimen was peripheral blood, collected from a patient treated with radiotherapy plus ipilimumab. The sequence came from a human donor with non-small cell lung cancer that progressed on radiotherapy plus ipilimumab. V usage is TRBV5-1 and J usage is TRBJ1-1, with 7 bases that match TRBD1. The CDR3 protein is CASSSGTANTEAFF. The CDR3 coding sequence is TGCGCCAGCAGCTCCGGGACAGCTAACACTGAAGCTTTCTTT. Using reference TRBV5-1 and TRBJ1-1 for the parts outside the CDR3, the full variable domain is KAGVTQTPRYLIKTRGQQVTLSCSPISGHRSVSWYQQTPGQGLQFLFEYFSETQRNKGNFPGRFSGRQFSNSRSEMNVSTLELGDSALYLCASSSGTANTEAFFGQGTRLTVV.